The clone carrying this T cell receptor beta chain has a handful of counts. Amplification of TCR beta CDR3 regions was performed using RNA transcripts as template. TCR CDR3 regions were first amplified by RT-PCR with HTBI primers. TCRdb redid the calling of the multiplex PCR reads with MiXCR, one entry per CDR3 protein. The sample lists hundreds of thousands of distinct CDR3 sequences, about a fifth occurring once. The data originate from a study of T cells in Graves' hyperthyroidism and ophthalmopathy. The length of the CDR3 is 17 residues. In germline, CDR1 is DFQATT, CDR2 SNEGSKA (reference sequence). V was pared by 1 base and J by 0 bases, with 19 bases between. Patients with uncontrolled infections, other autoimmune diseases, pregnancy or lactation were excluded.

Input material: blood. V is TRBV20-1 and J is TRBJ2-7, with a possible D match to TRBD2 (6 bases). This TCR was sampled from a man aged 25 to 40 with Graves' ophthalmopathy. The CDR3 DNA reads TGCAGTGCTAGAGCCCAAATTCCGGGACTTCGCTCCTACGAGCAGTACTTC. Translating it yields CSARAQIPGLRSYEQYF.